This T cell receptor (beta chain) comes out of a study of shared clonotypes between healthy human individuals. Study results and caveats: Tissues were not sampled, only blood, and their repertoires likely differ.

Germline V gene sequence: CDR1 SGHTA, CDR2 FQGNSA. This CDR3 is 16 amino acids long. Losses at the gene ends were 5 bases for V and 0 bases for J; bases not matched to a gene: 8. The repertoire was sequenced with immunoSEQ multiplex PCR; TCRdb's copy has only in-frame clones and lacks some. This table holds some 2,500,000 clones, roughly 92% found once. Worth noting for this clone: Its antigen is still unknown.

The V and J genes are TRBV7-2 and TRBJ1-1; TRBD1 matches 8 bases. Sequencing used naive CD4+ T cells from PBMCs. Subset meaning: CD45RA+ positively selected. The receptor was derived from a man between 18 and 29 years old in good health. Some clones in this sample may be carry-over from other donors' samples. CDR3 DNA: TGTGCCAGCAGCCACAACGGACAGGGAGTGAACACTGAAGCTTTCTTT. It translates to CASSHNGQGVNTEAFF.